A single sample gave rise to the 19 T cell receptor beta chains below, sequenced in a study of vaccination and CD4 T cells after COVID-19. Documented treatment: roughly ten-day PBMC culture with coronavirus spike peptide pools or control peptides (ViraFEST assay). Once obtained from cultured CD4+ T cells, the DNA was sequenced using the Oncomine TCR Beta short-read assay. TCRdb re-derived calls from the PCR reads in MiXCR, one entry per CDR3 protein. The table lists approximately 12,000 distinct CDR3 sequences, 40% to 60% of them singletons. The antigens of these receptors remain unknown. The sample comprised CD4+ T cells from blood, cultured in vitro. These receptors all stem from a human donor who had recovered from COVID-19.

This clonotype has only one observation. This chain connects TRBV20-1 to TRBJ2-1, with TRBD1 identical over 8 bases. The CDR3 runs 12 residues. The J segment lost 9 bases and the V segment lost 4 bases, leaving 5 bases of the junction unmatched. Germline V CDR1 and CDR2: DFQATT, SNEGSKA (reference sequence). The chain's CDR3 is CSANGQGSEQFF. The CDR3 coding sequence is TGCAGTGCTAACGGACAGGGCAGTGAGCAGTTCTTC.

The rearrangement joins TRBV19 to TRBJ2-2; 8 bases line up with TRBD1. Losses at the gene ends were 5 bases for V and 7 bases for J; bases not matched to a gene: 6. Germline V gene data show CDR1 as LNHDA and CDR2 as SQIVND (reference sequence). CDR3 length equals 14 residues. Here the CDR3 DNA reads TGTGCCAGTAGTTCACAGGGGGAGGACGGGGAGCTGTTTTTT. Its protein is CASSSQGEDGELFF. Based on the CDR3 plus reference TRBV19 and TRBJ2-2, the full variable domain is DGGITQSPKYLFRKEGQNVTLSCEQNLNHDAMYWYRQDPGQGLRLIYYSQIVNDFQKGDIAEGYSVSREKKESFPLTVTSAQKNPTAFYLCASSSQGEDGELFFGEGSRLTVL.

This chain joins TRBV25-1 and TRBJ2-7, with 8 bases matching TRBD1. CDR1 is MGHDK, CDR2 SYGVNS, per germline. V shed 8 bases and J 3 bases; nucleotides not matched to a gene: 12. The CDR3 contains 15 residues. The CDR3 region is CASSAGNRGDYEQYF. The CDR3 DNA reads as TGTGCCAGCTCAGCCGGAAACAGGGGGGACTACGAGCAGTACTTC.

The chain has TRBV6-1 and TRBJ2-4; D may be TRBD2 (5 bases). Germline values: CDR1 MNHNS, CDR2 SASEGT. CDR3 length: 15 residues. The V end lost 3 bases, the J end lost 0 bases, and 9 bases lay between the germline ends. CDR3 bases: TGTGCCAGCAGTGACGGACGGGGAGCCAAAAACATTCAGTACTTC. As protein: CASSDGRGAKNIQYF.

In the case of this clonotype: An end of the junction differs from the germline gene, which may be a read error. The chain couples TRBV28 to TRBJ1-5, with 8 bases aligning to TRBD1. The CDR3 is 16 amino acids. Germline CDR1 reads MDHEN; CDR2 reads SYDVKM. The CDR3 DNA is TGTGCCAGCAGCGGAACCGGGACAGGAGCCAATCAGCCCCGGCATTTT. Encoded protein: CASSGTGTGANQPRHF.

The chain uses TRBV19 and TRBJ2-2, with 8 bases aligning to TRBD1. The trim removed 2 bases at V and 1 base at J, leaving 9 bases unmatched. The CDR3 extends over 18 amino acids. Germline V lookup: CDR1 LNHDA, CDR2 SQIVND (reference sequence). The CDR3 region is CASSIRGTGTGNTGELFF. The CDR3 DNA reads TGTGCCAGTAGTATAAGGGGAACCGGGACAGGGAACACCGGGGAGCTGTTTTTT.

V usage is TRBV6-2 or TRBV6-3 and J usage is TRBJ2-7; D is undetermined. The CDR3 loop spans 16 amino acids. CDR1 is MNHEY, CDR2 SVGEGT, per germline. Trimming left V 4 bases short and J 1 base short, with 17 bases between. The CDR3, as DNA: TGTGCCAGCAGTTCGAAACGGACCGTTCTATCCTACGAGCAGTACTTC. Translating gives CASSSKRTVLSYEQYF.

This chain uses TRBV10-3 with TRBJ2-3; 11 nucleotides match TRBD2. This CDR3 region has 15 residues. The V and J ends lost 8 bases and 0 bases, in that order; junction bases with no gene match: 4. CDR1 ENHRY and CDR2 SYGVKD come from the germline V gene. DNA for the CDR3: TGTGCCATCGCTAGACTAGCGGGGAGCACAGATACGCAGTATTTT. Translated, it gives CAIARLAGSTDTQYF.

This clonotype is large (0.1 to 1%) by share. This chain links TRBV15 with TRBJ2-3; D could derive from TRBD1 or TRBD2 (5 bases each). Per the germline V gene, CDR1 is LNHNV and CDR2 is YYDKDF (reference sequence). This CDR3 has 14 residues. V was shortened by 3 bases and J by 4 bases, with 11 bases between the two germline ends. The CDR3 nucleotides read TGTGCCACCAGCAGTGGGACGGAGTCAGATACGCAGTATTTT. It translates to CATSSGTESDTQYF.

CDR3 nucleotides: TGTGCCAGCAGCACCCCGGGGGTGGAGACCCAGTACTTC. Protein: CASSTPGVETQYF. This chain uses TRBV28 with TRBJ2-5; TRBD2 is a possible D gene (6 bases). Germline CDR1 reads MDHEN; CDR2 reads SYDVKM. The V end was cut by 6 bases, the J end by 5 bases, with 13 bases between. This CDR3 has 13 residues.

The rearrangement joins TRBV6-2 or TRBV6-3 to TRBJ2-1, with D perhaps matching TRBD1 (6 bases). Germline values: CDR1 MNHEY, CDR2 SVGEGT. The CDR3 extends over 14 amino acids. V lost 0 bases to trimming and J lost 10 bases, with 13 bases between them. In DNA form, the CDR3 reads TGTGCCAGCAGTTACTCGAAAGGGGGTCGCGAGCAGTTCTTC. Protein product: CASSYSKGGREQFF.

CDR3: CASMGQTNYGYTF. CDR3 bases: TGTGCCAGCATGGGACAGACTAACTATGGCTACACCTTC. The chain joins TRBV5-4 to TRBJ1-2; 7 bases are shared with TRBD1. V dropped 6 bases and J dropped 0; count of bases not matched to a gene: 2. The CDR3 is 13 residues long. Germline lookup yields CDR1 SGHNT and CDR2 YYREEE (reference sequence).

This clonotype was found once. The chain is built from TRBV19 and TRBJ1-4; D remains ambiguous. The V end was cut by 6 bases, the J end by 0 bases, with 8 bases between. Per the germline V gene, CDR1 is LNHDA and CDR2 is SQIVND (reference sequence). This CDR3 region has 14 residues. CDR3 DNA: TGTGCCAGTAGATCGGCAGCAACTAATGAAAAACTGTTTTTT. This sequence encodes CASRSAATNEKLFF.

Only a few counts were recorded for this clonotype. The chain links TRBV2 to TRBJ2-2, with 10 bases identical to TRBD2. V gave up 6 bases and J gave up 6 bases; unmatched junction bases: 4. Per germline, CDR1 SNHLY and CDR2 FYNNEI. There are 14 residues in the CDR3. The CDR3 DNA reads TGTGCCAGCAGCTCCAGCGGGAGGGCCGGGGAGCTGTTTTTT. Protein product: CASSSSGRAGELFF.

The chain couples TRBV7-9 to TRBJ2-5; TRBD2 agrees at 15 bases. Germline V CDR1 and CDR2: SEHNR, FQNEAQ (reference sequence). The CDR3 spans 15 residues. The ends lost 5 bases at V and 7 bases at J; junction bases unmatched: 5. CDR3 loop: CASSRTSGRGGTQYF. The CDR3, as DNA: TGTGCCAGCAGCCGGACTAGCGGGAGGGGGGGGACCCAGTACTTC. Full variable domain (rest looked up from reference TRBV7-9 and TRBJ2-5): DTGVSQNPRHKITKRGQNVTFRCDPISEHNRLYWYRQTLGQGPEFLTYFQNEAQLEKSRLLSDRFSAERPKGSFSTLEIQRTEQGDSAMYLCASSRTSGRGGTQYFGPGTRLLVL.

The CDR3 nucleotides are TGTGCCAGCAGTTCTCCCCCAGGGGGCACTGAAGCTTTCTTT. Amino acid sequence: CASSSPPGGTEAFF. The rearrangement uses TRBV6-5 and TRBJ1-1, with 7 bases fitting TRBD1. Germline lookup yields CDR1 MNHEY and CDR2 SVGAGI. V shed 4 bases and J 4 bases; nucleotides not matched to a gene: 6. CDR3 length: 14 amino acids.

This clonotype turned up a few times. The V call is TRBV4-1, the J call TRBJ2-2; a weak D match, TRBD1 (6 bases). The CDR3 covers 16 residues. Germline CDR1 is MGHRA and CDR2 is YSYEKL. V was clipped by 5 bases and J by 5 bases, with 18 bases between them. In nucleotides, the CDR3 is TGCGCCAGCAGCTCTTATGACAGGCTCTATACCGGGGAGCTGTTTTTT. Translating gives CASSSYDRLYTGELFF.

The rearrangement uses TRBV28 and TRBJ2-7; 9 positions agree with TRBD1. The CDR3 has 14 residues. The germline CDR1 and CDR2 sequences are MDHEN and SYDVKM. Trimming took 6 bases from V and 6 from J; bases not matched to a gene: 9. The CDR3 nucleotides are TGTGCCAGCAGAACAGGGGGCCCCAAGGGCGAGCAGTACTTC. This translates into CASRTGGPKGEQYF.

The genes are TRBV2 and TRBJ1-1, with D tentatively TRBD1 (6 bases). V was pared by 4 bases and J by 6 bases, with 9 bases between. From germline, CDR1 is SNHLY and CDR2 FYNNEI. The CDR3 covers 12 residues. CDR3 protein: CASSGDTPEAFF. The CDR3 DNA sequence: TGTGCCAGCAGTGGGGACACCCCTGAAGCTTTCTTT.